The 19 T cell receptor beta chains listed next were all sequenced from one sample in a study of siplizumab effects on memory and regulatory T cells. Assay: immunoSEQ multiplex PCR; the TCRdb copy retains only in-frame clones and omits some. The sample holds more than 85,000 clones, about 90% seen once. Sequencing was carried out using CD4+ T cells sorted from blood. The receptors were gathered from a human donor in good health. Some clones in this sample may be carry-over from other donors' samples.

V gene TRBV5-1 combines with J gene TRBJ1-2; no firm D call. Germline V gives CDR1 SGHRS, CDR2 YFSETQ. This CDR3 comprises 13 residues. Trimming removed 7 bases at V and 3 bases at J, with 13 bases between. The CDR3 nucleotides read TGCGCCAGCGCCCTAGAGATGGACTATGGCTACACCTTC. Amino acids: CASALEMDYGYTF.

J is TRBJ1-5 and V is TRBV18; D unresolved. The CDR3 runs to 15 residues. Germline assignment: CDR1 KGHSH and CDR2 LQKENI. Trimming stripped 3 bases from V and 0 bases from J, with 9 bases between. The CDR3 reads CASSPRADSNQPQHF. The CDR3 DNA reads as TGTGCCAGCTCACCTAGGGCAGATAGCAATCAGCCCCAGCATTTT.

The rearrangement links TRBV7-9 to TRBJ1-4; TRBD1 is a possible D gene (5 bases). This CDR3 has 17 residues. Germline CDR1 is SEHNR and CDR2 is FQNEAQ (reference sequence). The V gene lost 0 bases and the J gene lost 3 bases, with 14 bases spanning the gap. CDR3: CASSLAGQGVANEKLFF. The CDR3 DNA reads TGTGCCAGCAGCTTAGCGGGGCAGGGAGTAGCTAATGAAAAACTGTTTTTT. Variable domain in full (rest from reference TRBV7-9 and TRBJ1-4): DTGVSQNPRHKITKRGQNVTFRCDPISEHNRLYWYRQTLGQGPEFLTYFQNEAQLEKSRLLSDRFSAERPKGSFSTLEIQRTEQGDSAMYLCASSLAGQGVANEKLFFGSGTQLSVL.

The rearrangement uses TRBV27 and TRBJ2-6; D uncertain. CDR1 MNHEY and CDR2 SMNVEV come from the germline V gene (reference sequence). Trimming pared 0 bases from V and 0 bases from J, leaving 6 bases between. CDR3 length: 16 amino acids. CDR3 region: CASSLSYSSGANVLTF. The CDR3 DNA is TGTGCCAGCAGTTTATCGTATAGCTCTGGGGCCAACGTCCTGACTTTC. Full variable domain (missing parts from reference TRBV27 and TRBJ2-6): EAQVTQNPRYLITVTGKKLTVTCSQNMNHEYMSWYRQDPGLGLRQIYYSMNVEVTDKGDVPEGYKVSRKEKRNFPLILESPSPNQTSLYFCASSLSYSSGANVLTFGAGSRLTVL.

The chain carries TRBV18 and TRBJ1-2, with 9 bases fitting TRBD1. Per germline, CDR1 KGHSH and CDR2 LQKENI. The CDR3 length is 16 residues. V dropped 6 bases and J dropped 8; count of bases not matched to a gene: 16. CDR3 residues: CASSSAVPGTGYGYTF. The CDR3, as DNA: TGTGCCAGCTCGTCAGCCGTCCCCGGGACAGGGTACGGCTACACCTTC.

The J gene is TRBJ1-4, the V gene TRBV5-6; 10 bases align to TRBD1. The CDR3 covers 17 residues. The ends lost 3 bases at V and 4 bases at J; junction bases unmatched: 9. CDR1 SGHDT and CDR2 YYEEEE come from the germline V gene. CDR3 nucleotide sequence: TGTGCCAGCAGCTCCCGACAGGGGGCGAAGGGTAATGAAAAACTGTTTTTT. This codes for CASSSRQGAKGNEKLFF.

The chain links TRBV19 to TRBJ2-1; D could derive from TRBD1 or TRBD2 (5 bases each). This CDR3 has 15 amino acids. Germline V gives CDR1 LNHDA, CDR2 SQIVND (reference sequence). V was trimmed by 7 bases and J by 0 bases, leaving 13 bases between them. The CDR3 DNA follows: TGTGCCAGTACCTCTGAGGGGAGCTCCTACAATGAGCAGTTCTTC. Residues: CASTSEGSSYNEQFF.

The V and J genes are TRBV6-5 and TRBJ2-5, with TRBD2 identical over 7 bases. J lost 5 bases, V lost 4 bases, and 10 bases had no gene match. CDR1 and CDR2 from the germline V gene are MNHEY and SVGAGI. The CDR3 loop spans 15 amino acids. CDR3 nucleotides: TGTGCCAGCAGTTCTGGCGGTCGGGGAGGGGAGACCCAGTACTTC. Translation gives CASSSGGRGGETQYF.

The V and J genes are TRBV9 and TRBJ2-3; 9 nucleotides align to TRBD2. This CDR3 spans 17 amino acids. J lost 0 bases, V lost 0 bases, and 5 bases had no gene match. Per the germline V gene, CDR1 is SGDLS and CDR2 is YYNGEE. As DNA, the CDR3 is TGTGCCAGCAGCGTAGGGTTTGCGGGAGGGAGCACAGATACGCAGTATTTT. This codes for CASSVGFAGGSTDTQYF.

CDR3: CASKRPGSDVGRDTEAFF. For the CDR3, the DNA is TGTGCCAGCAAGCGCCCTGGAAGTGATGTCGGTCGGGACACTGAAGCTTTCTTT. The V and J genes are TRBV28 and TRBJ1-1; no clear D. The CDR3 is 18 residues long. Trimming removed 7 bases from V and 3 bases from J, with 27 bases in between. Germline V lookup: CDR1 MDHEN, CDR2 SYDVKM.

V usage is TRBV2 and J usage is TRBJ2-7, with 12 bases aligning to TRBD2. Germline CDR1 and CDR2: SNHLY and FYNNEI. The V segment lost 4 bases and the J segment 6 bases; nucleotides outside the gene matches: 10. The length of the CDR3 is 16 residues. The CDR3 DNA sequence: TGTGCCAGCAGTGGAGGACTAGCGGGGCCTGGGGTCGAGCAGTACTTC. Translating it yields CASSGGLAGPGVEQYF.

This rearrangement joins TRBV19 to TRBJ2-3; the match to TRBD1 covers 9 bases. Germline V gene lookup returns CDR1 LNHDA and CDR2 SQIVND (reference sequence). V lost 6 bases and J lost 4; bases outside the gene matches: 5. The CDR3 is 14 residues long. The DNA for the CDR3 is TGTGCCAGTAGGGGGACAGGGAATGCAGATACGCAGTATTTT. It is translated as CASRGTGNADTQYF.

CDR3 protein: CASSPWTGGQETQYF. In DNA form, the CDR3 reads TGCGCCAGCAGCCCTTGGACAGGGGGCCAAGAGACCCAGTACTTC. The chain is built from TRBV5-1 and TRBJ2-5; 10 bases agree with TRBD1. The germline V gene has CDR1 SGHRS and CDR2 YFSETQ. V was pared by 4 bases and J by 1 base, with 4 bases of the junction left unmatched. The CDR3 loop spans 15 amino acids.

CDR3 residues: CASSKALPPANTGELFF. Here the CDR3 DNA reads TGTGCCAGCAGCAAAGCGCTCCCACCCGCGAACACCGGGGAGCTGTTTTTT. The V call is TRBV21-1, the J call TRBJ2-2. TRBV21-1 is designated a pseudogene. The CDR3 extends over 17 amino acids.

The chain links TRBV19 to TRBJ2-3; 13 bases are shared with TRBD2. The germline CDR1 and CDR2 sequences are LNHDA and SQIVND (reference sequence). The CDR3 spans 18 residues. V lost 6 bases to trimming and J lost 4 bases; unmatched junction nucleotides: 13. CDR3 bases: TGTGCCAGTAGCCCGAGGACTAGCGGGAGTTCCCCCCCAGATACGCAGTATTTT. Amino acids: CASSPRTSGSSPPDTQYF.

The CDR3 DNA sequence: TGTGCCAGCAGCTTGGTAACAGCCTACGAGCAGTACTTC. This sequence encodes CASSLVTAYEQYF. This chain connects TRBV5-6 to TRBJ2-7; D is ambiguous. The CDR3 has 13 residues. The germline V and J ends were trimmed by 0 bases and 2 bases, with 6 bases remaining between them. Germline loops: CDR1 SGHDT, CDR2 YYEEEE.

V and J are TRBV9 and TRBJ1-2; D gene unclear. Trimming cost V 0 bases and J 4 bases, with 13 bases left between them. Per the germline V gene, CDR1 is SGDLS and CDR2 is YYNGEE. CDR3 length: 15 residues. The DNA for the CDR3 is TGTGCCAGCAGCGTAGATGGCGGAGACGCCTATGGCTACACCTTC. Translating it yields CASSVDGGDAYGYTF.

The CDR3, as DNA: TGTGCCAGCAGCCCCCTAGCGGGACCCACCTACGAGCAGTACTTC. It yields the protein CASSPLAGPTYEQYF. The genes are TRBV6-1 and TRBJ2-7; TRBD2 agrees at 9 bases. The CDR3 length is 15 residues. After removal of 6 bases from V and 2 bases from J, the junction contained 8 bases not matched to a gene. The germline CDR1 and CDR2 sequences are MNHNS and SASEGT.

V gene TRBV7-3 combines with J gene TRBJ2-5; tentatively, D is TRBD2 (5 bases). There are 13 residues in the CDR3. CDR1 is SGHTA and CDR2 is FQGTGA in the germline V gene. The V gene lost 4 bases and the J gene lost 5 bases, with 11 bases spanning the gap. The CDR3 bases are TGTGCCAGCAGCTCGGGGAATTCGGAGACCCAGTACTTC. Its protein product is CASSSGNSETQYF.